Detailed here is one T cell receptor (beta chain). Its cognate antigen is unknown. The PCR had 60 Vbeta and 13 Jbeta primers. Data came from immunoSEQ multiplex PCR; TCRdb stores just in-frame clones and leaves some out. The repertoire consists of some 150,000 clones, with 65% to 80% occurring once and the leading ten covering 3.5% to 5%. The record originates from a study of cytomegalovirus exposure and HLA in healthy donors. Study-wide results and caveats: Differences between HLA loci emerged in a later analysis of TCR association rates, with DRB1 most and HLA-C fewest.

Germline-derived CDR1 and CDR2 are MDHEN and SYDVKM. This CDR3 is built from 15 residues. V was trimmed by 4 bases and J by 6 bases, leaving 16 bases between them. The clonotype was recovered from a male donor in good health and CMV-seronegative. The sample taken for sequencing was PBMCs. The chain recombines TRBV28 with TRBJ1-5; perhaps TRBD1 as D (6 bases). The chain's CDR3 is CASSWSGDFGQPQHF. The CDR3 nucleotides read TGTGCCAGCAGTTGGTCAGGGGATTTTGGTCAGCCCCAGCATTTT.